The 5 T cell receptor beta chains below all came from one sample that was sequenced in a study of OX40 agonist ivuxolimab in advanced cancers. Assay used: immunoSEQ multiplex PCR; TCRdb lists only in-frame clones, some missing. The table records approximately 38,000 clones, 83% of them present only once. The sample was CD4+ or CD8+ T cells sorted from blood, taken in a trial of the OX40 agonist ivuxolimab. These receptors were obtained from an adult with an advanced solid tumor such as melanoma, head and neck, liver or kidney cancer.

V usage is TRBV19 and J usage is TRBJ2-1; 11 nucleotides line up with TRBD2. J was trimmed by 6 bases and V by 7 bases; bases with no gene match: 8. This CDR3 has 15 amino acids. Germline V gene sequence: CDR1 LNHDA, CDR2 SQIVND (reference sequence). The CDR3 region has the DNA TGTGCCAGTACCCCACTAGCGGGAGACGCCAATGAGCAGTTCTTC. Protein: CASTPLAGDANEQFF.

The CDR3 protein is CASSDLTGNQPQHF. For the CDR3, the DNA is TGTGCCAGCAGCGATCTGACCGGCAATCAGCCCCAGCATTTT. The rearrangement links TRBV6-1 to TRBJ1-5, with D hard to call. This CDR3 is built from 14 residues. Trimming took off 6 bases at V and 2 bases at J, with 11 bases between the two ends. Germline V gene lookup returns CDR1 MNHNS and CDR2 SASEGT.

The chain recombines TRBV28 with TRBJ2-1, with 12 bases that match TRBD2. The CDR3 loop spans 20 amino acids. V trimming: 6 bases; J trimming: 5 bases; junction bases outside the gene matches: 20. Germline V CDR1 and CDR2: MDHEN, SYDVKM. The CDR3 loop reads CASSHPSTRTSGTFNNEQFF. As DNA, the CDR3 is TGTGCCAGCAGCCACCCTTCTACCAGGACTAGCGGGACGTTCAACAATGAGCAGTTCTTC.

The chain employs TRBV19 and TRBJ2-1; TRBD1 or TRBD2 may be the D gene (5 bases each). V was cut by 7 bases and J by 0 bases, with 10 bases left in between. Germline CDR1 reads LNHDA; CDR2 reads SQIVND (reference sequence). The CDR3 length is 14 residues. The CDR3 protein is CASNEGFSYNEQFF. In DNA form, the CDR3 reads TGTGCCAGTAACGAGGGGTTCTCCTACAATGAGCAGTTCTTC.

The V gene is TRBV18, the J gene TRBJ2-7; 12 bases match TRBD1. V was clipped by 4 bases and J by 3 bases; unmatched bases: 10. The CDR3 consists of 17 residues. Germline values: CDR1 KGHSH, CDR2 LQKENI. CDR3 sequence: CASSRDPGQGANYEQYF. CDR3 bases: TGTGCCAGCTCACGTGACCCGGGACAGGGGGCCAACTACGAGCAGTACTTC. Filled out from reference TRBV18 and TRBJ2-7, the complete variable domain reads NAGVMQNPRHLVRRRGQEARLRCSPMKGHSHVYWYRQLPEEGLKFMVYLQKENIIDESGMPKERFSAEFPKEGPSILRIQQVVRGDSAAYFCASSRDPGQGANYEQYFGPGTRLTVT.